This TCR beta chain was obtained from a study of blood T cell repertoires in COVID-19. Here immunoSEQ multiplex PCR was the method, and the copy in TCRdb shows in-frame clones only, minus some. The table has hundreds of thousands of clones, 80% to 90% seen once. The CDR3 runs to 17 residues. V gave up 2 bases and J gave up 8 bases; unmatched junction bases: 16. Germline CDR1 LNHDA, CDR2 SQIVND (reference sequence). V usage is TRBV19 and J usage is TRBJ2-7; 9 nucleotides line up with TRBD2. Source material: PBMCs or T cells enriched from blood (not recorded which). The clonotype comes from a woman aged 18-29 years who had recovered from COVID-19. This CDR3 reads CASSIRMDLAGSVQQYF. Here the CDR3 DNA reads TGTGCCAGTAGTATAAGAATGGACCTAGCGGGGTCTGTGCAGCAGTACTTC.